This TCR beta chain was found in a study of cytomegalovirus exposure and HLA in healthy donors. Primers included in the PCR were 60 Vbeta and 13 Jbeta primers. Sequencing used immunoSEQ multiplex PCR; TCRdb keeps in-frame clones, though not all of them. The table lists under 110,000 clones, about 80% of them singletons. Trimming left V 1 base short and J 6 bases short, with 16 bases between. The CDR3 consists of 15 residues. The germline V gene encodes CDR1 KGHSH and CDR2 LQKENI. This clone turned up a few times. This receptor was obtained from a man aged 35 to 55 in good health and CMV-seronegative. The specimen was PBMCs. V and J are TRBV18 and TRBJ2-7; D gene uncertain. The CDR3 coding sequence is TGTGCCAGCTCACCACTGGAGACTGAGCTTGTCGAGCAGTACTTC. Amino acids: CASSPLETELVEQYF.